The present T cell receptor (beta chain) was sequenced within a study of shared clonotypes between healthy human individuals. General study findings and limits: Sorted-subset sequencing was shown by rarefaction to be incomplete despite large depth.

CD8 cells regarded as naive lacked CD45RO, were positively chosen for CCR7, and omitted terminally differentiated effector memory CD45RA+ cells. Deletions cut 5 bases from V and 8 bases from J, with 24 bases between. The CDR3 runs 17 residues. The V gene's germline CDR1 is SGHTA and CDR2 FQGNSA. Deep-level settings were used for running the assay. Each cell subset's genomic DNA was divided evenly among several immunoSEQ plates. Profiled with immunoSEQ multiplex PCR; TCRdb holds only in-frame clones, not every one. Among around 2,000,000 clones, 85% to 95% were seen once, and the ten largest hold 0.9% to 1.3%. Of note for this clone: The antigen remains unidentified.

The rearrangement joins TRBV7-2 to TRBJ1-4; D possibly corresponds to TRBD1 (5 bases). The sequence came from a man aged 18 to 30 in good health. Sequencing was carried out using naive CD8+ T cells sorted from blood. The CDR3 nucleotides are TGTGCCAGCAGCCTTTACGGGAGTGGCTCTGAGGGGGAAAAACTGTTTTTT. This translates into CASSLYGSGSEGEKLFF. Together with reference TRBV7-2 and TRBJ1-4, the CDR3 gives the full variable domain: GAGVSQSPSNKVTEKGKDVELRCDPISGHTALYWYRQSLGQGLEFLIYFQGNSAPDKSGLPSDRFSAERTGGSVSTLTIQRTQQEDSAVYLCASSLYGSGSEGEKLFFGSGTQLSVL.